Each of the 11 T cell receptor beta chains below was sequenced from the same sample in a study of T cells in tumors after PD-1 blockade. TCRdb keeps only in-frame clones here, not all; method: immunoSEQ multiplex PCR. Here the sample spans 10,000 to 15,000 clones, roughly three fifths being singletons. Specimen: tumor tissue, collected before anti-PD-1 treatment. Receptors were obtained from a human donor with cutaneous squamous cell carcinoma.

The chain uses TRBV19 and TRBJ2-3; TRBD2 agrees at 8 bases. CDR1 is LNHDA and CDR2 is SQIVND in the germline V gene (reference sequence). The CDR3 has 16 amino acids. The junction had 9 bases not matched to a gene; V was cut back by 5 bases and J by 2 bases. The CDR3 region has the DNA TGTGCCAGTAGTTTACGACTAGCGTCCCACACAGATACGCAGTATTTT. Translated: CASSLRLASHTDTQYF.

The chain has TRBV5-5 and TRBJ2-5; D call uncertain. Trimming took off 4 bases at V and 0 bases at J, with 13 bases between the two ends. CDR1 and CDR2 (germline): SGHKS, YYEKEE (reference sequence). CDR3 length equals 15 residues. In nucleotides, the CDR3 is TGTGCCAGCAGCCCTTGGACCGAGTACCAAGAGACCCAGTACTTC. As protein: CASSPWTEYQETQYF.

This clone occurred a few times. The V and J genes are TRBV7-9 and TRBJ2-7, with D unresolved. This CDR3 has 13 residues. Germline V lookup: CDR1 SEHNR, CDR2 FQNEAQ (reference sequence). Trimming shortened V by 6 bases and J by 6 bases, and 15 bases separated the two germline ends. The CDR3 coding sequence is TGTGCCAGCAGTGCCACTTGGTCGGGCGAGCAGTACTTC. Translating gives CASSATWSGEQYF.

The J gene is TRBJ1-5, the V gene TRBV2, with 10 bases aligning to TRBD1. The CDR3 sequence is 14 residues long. The V gene end was trimmed by 8 bases and the J gene end by 9 bases; junction bases not matched to a gene: 10. Looked up from germline, CDR1 is SNHLY and CDR2 is FYNNEI. The CDR3 region is CASRGQGTAGPQHF. For the CDR3, the DNA is TGTGCCAGCCGGGGACAGGGGACCGCAGGGCCCCAGCATTTT.

A few counts support this clone. V usage is TRBV29-1 and J usage is TRBJ2-7, with a weak D call TRBD2 (5 bases). The CDR3 covers 14 residues. Germline CDR1 and CDR2: SQVTM and ANQGSEA. Trimming cost V 4 bases and J 0 bases, with 13 bases left between them. CDR3 amino acids: CSVGLSGSSYEQYF. For the CDR3, the DNA is TGCAGCGTTGGCCTCTCGGGGAGCTCCTACGAGCAGTACTTC.

The chain uses TRBV12-3 or TRBV12-4 and TRBJ1-1; 9 bases line up with TRBD1. This CDR3 comprises 13 residues. Trimming removed 6 bases from V and 4 bases from J; junction bases left unmatched: 3. CDR3: CASRTGGSTEAFF. The CDR3 region has the DNA TGTGCCAGCAGGACAGGGGGGTCCACTGAAGCTTTCTTT.

This clone was seen only a few times. This chain links TRBV11-3 with TRBJ1-2; D unclear. There are 12 residues in the CDR3. Trimming shortened V by 1 base and J by 10 bases, and 10 bases separated the two germline ends. Germline V gene sequence: CDR1 SGHNT, CDR2 YENEEA. Written as DNA, the CDR3 is TGTGCCAGCAGCTTAGGGCTGTACGACTACACCTTC. The encoded protein is CASSLGLYDYTF.

V and J are TRBV5-4 and TRBJ2-3, with TRBD2 matching 11 bases. Germline CDR1 is SGHNT and CDR2 is YYREEE (reference sequence). The CDR3 runs to 15 residues. With V trimmed by 4 bases and J by 6 bases, 7 bases remained unmatched. CDR3 amino acids: CASSRGLAGPDTQYF. As DNA, the CDR3 is TGTGCCAGCAGCCGAGGACTAGCGGGCCCCGATACGCAGTATTTT.

DNA for the CDR3: TGTGCCAGCAGCTTGCAGGGGAACACTGAAGCTTTCTTT. This translates into CASSLQGNTEAFF. The chain employs TRBV3-1 (or the pseudogene TRBV3-2) and TRBJ1-1, with a tentative D call TRBD1 (5 bases). Trimming shortened V by 5 bases and J by 1 base, and 8 bases separated the two germline ends. The germline V gene encodes CDR1 LGHDT and CDR2 YNNKEL (reference sequence). The CDR3 totals 13 residues.

The chain links TRBV30 to TRBJ2-5; 7 bases match TRBD2. The CDR3 length is 17 residues. V lost 0 bases to trimming and J lost 5 bases; unmatched junction nucleotides: 15. Germline CDR1 GTSNPN, CDR2 SVGIG (reference sequence). The CDR3 DNA reads TGTGCCTGGAGTGTACAGTCGGGGGGAGGGAGAGGCGAGACCCAGTACTTC. It translates to CAWSVQSGGGRGETQYF. The full variable domain, completed using reference TRBV30 and TRBJ2-5, is SQTIHQWPATLVQPVGSPLSLECTVEGTSNPNLYWYRQAAGRGLQLLFYSVGIGQISSEVPQNLSASRPQDRQFILSSKKLLLSDSGFYLCAWSVQSGGGRGETQYFGPGTRLLVL.

V is TRBV5-4 and J is TRBJ2-6; TRBD1 agrees at 8 bases. The V gene end was trimmed by 0 bases and the J gene end by 4 bases; junction bases not matched to a gene: 6. Germline loops: CDR1 SGHNT, CDR2 YYREEE (reference sequence). This CDR3 has 17 residues. CDR3 residues: CASSLEGQGSGANVLTF. As DNA, the CDR3 is TGTGCCAGCAGCTTGGAAGGACAGGGAAGCGGGGCCAACGTCCTGACTTTC.